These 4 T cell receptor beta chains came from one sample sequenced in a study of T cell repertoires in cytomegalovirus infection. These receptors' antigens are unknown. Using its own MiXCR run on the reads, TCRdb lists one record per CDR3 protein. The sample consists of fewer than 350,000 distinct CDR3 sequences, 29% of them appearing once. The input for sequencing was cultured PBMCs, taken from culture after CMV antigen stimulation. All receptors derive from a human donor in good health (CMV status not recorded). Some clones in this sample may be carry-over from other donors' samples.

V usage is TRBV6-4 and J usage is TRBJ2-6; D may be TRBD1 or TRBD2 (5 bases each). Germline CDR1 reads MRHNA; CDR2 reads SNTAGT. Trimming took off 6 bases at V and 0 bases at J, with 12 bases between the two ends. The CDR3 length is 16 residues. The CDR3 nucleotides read TGTGCCAGCAGCCGGGACGCGAGCTCTGGGGCCAACGTCCTGACTTTC. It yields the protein CASSRDASSGANVLTF.

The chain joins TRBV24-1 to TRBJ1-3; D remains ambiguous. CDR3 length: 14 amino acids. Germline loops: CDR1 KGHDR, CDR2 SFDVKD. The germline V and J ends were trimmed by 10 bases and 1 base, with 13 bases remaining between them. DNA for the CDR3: TGTGCCACTACTGATACGGATTCTGGAAACACCATATATTTT. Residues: CATTDTDSGNTIYF.

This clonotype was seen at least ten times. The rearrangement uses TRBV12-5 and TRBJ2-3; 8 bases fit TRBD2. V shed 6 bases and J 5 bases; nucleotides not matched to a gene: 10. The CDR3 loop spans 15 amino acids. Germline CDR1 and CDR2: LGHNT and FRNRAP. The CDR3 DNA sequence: TGTGCTAGTGGACCTTCGGGAGGGCCGAGAGATACGCAGTATTTT. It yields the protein CASGPSGGPRDTQYF.

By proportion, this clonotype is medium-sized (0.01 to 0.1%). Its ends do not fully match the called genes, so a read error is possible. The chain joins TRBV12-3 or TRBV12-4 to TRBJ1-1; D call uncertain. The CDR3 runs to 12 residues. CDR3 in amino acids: CASSLGSTEAFF. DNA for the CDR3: TGTGCCAGCAGCTTAGGGTCCACTGAAGCTTTCTTT.